This entry describes one T cell receptor beta chain. This sample was taken from a study of blood T cell repertoires in COVID-19. Overall study context: PBMCs, B-cell-depleted T cells, or T cells were the source of the cDNA or gDNA that made up the material.

Clones were read by immunoSEQ multiplex PCR, and TCRdb kept only the in-frame ones, dropping some. The profile shows about 210,000 clones, around 87% of them singletons. J lost 3 bases, V lost 5 bases, and 9 bases had no gene match. Germline assignment: CDR1 KGHSH and CDR2 LQKENI. This CDR3 has 15 amino acids. The rearrangement links TRBV18 to TRBJ2-7; 8 bases align to TRBD1. The source is a man between 60 and 75 years old with acute or convalescent COVID-19. Sequencing was done on a sample of peripheral blood. CDR3 residues: CASSMPGQGNYEQYF. Here the CDR3 DNA reads TGTGCCAGCTCAATGCCAGGACAGGGAAACTACGAGCAGTACTTC.